This T cell receptor (beta chain) was profiled in a study of CD8 T cells in ankylosing spondylitis. Points from the study as a whole: A TCR beta motif made of fewer than ten highly homologous variants seemed typical of ankylosing spondylitis blood.

Researchers built TCR beta libraries using quantitative 5'-RACE with molecular barcodes. TCRdb re-called the 5' RACE reads with MiXCR, one entry per CDR3 protein. The table shows under 450,000 distinct CDR3 sequences, with 20% occurring only once. This clonotype was counted a single time. What it binds is not known. Sequenced sample: blood, either unsorted or a sorted T cell fraction (not recorded which). This sequence originates from a male donor with ankylosing spondylitis or in good health (not recorded which).

In DNA, the CDR3 is TGCAGTGCTAGAGATCTTAAGCGGGGGAACCATGAGCAGTTCTTC. Residues: CSARDLKRGNHEQFF. The chain has TRBV20-1 and TRBJ2-1, with 8 bases lining up with TRBD2. CDR3 length: 15 residues. Unmatched junction bases numbered 9, after V lost 0 bases and J lost 8 bases. The germline V gene encodes CDR1 DFQATT and CDR2 SNEGSKA (reference sequence).